This TCR beta chain is from a study of T cell changes during pregnancy in multiple sclerosis. Here immunoSEQ multiplex PCR was the method, and the copy in TCRdb shows in-frame clones only, minus some. In the table there are fewer than 60,000 clones, roughly 91% of which are singletons. The CDR3 contains 15 residues. CDR1 and CDR2 from the germline V gene are SGHTA and FQGNSA. After removal of 5 bases from V and 5 bases from J, the junction contained 9 bases not matched to a gene. The starting material was peripheral blood, obtained in the second trimester of pregnancy. The V gene is TRBV7-2, the J gene TRBJ1-1; the match to TRBD1 covers 9 bases. The receptor was isolated from a female donor with multiple sclerosis, enrolled in a pregnancy study. DNA of the CDR3: TGTGCCAGCAGCCAGGAGCGACAGGGGGAGACTGAAGCTTTCTTT. Residues: CASSQERQGETEAFF.